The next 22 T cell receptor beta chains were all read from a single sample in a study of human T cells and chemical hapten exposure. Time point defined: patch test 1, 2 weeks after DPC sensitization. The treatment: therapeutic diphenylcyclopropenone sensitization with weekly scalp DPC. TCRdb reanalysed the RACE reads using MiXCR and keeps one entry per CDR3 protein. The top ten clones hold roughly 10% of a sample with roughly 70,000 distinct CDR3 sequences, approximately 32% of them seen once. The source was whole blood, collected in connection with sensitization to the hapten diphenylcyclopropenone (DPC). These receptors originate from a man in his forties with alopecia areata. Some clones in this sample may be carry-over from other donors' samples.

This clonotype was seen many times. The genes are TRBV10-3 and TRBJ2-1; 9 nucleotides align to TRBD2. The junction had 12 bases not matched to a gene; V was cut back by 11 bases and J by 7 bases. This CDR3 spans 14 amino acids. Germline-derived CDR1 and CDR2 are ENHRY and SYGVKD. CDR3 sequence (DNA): TGTGCCTGCAGCCTAGCGGGATGGGGGAATGAGCAGTTCTTC. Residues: CACSLAGWGNEQFF.

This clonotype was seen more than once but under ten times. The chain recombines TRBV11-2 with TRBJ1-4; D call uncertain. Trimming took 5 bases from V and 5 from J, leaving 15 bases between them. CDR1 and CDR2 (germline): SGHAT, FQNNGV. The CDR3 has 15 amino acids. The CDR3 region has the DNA TGTGCCAGCAGCCAATCCCGGGCCTCGAATGAAAAACTGTTTTTT. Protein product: CASSQSRASNEKLFF.

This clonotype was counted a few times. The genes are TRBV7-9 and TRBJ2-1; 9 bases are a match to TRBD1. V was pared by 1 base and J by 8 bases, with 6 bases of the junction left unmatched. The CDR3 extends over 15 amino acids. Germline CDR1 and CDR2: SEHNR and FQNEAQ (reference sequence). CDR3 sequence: CASSLGTGDYHEQFF. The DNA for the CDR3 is TGTGCCAGCAGCTTAGGGACAGGGGATTACCATGAGCAGTTCTTC.

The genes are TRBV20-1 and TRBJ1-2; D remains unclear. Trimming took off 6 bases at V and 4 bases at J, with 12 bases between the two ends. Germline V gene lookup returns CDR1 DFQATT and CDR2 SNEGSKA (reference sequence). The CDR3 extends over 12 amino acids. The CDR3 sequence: CSATPGSYGYTF. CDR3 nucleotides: TGCAGTGCCACCCCGGGGAGCTATGGCTACACCTTC.

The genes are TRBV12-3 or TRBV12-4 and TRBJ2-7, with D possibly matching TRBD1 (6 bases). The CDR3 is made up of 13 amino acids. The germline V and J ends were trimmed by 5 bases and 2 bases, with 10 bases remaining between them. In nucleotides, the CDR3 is TGTGCCAGCAGTCCCGGGACACCCTACGAGCAGTACTTC. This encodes CASSPGTPYEQYF.

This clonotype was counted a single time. This CDR3 is CASSLDGLRNTEAFF. The CDR3 DNA reads TGCGCCAGCAGCTTGGACGGCTTGAGGAACACTGAAGCTTTCTTT. V and J are TRBV5-1 and TRBJ1-1; D remains ambiguous. This CDR3 contains 15 residues. Per the germline V gene, CDR1 is SGHRS and CDR2 is YFSETQ. V lost 0 bases and J lost 1, with 10 bases in between.

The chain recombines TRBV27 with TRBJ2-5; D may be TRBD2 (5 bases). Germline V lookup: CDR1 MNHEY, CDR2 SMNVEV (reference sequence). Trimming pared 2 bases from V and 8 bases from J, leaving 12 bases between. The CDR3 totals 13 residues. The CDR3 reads CASSLTLRGTQYF. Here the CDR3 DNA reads TGTGCCAGCAGTTTAACCCTCCGGGGTACCCAGTACTTC.

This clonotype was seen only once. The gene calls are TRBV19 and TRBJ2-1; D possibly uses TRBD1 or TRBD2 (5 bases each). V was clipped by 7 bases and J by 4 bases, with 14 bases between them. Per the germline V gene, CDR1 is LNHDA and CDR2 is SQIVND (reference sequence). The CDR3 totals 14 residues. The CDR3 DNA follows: TGTGCCAGTACCCAGGGAGTGGTTTACAATGAGCAGTTCTTC. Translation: CASTQGVVYNEQFF.

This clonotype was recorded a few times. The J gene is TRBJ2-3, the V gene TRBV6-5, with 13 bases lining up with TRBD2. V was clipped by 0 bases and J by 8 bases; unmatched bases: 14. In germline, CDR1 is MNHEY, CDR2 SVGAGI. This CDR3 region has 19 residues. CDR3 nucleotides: TGTGCCAGCAGTTACTCCTCAACTAGCGGGAGGGGCCGGGCGGGTACGCAGTATTTT. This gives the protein CASSYSSTSGRGRAGTQYF.

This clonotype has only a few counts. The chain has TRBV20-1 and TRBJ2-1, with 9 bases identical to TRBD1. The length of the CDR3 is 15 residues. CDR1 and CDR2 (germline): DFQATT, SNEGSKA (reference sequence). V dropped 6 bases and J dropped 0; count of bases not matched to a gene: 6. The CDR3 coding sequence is TGCAGTGCACCTACAGGGGGCCTCTCCTACAATGAGCAGTTCTTC. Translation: CSAPTGGLSYNEQFF.

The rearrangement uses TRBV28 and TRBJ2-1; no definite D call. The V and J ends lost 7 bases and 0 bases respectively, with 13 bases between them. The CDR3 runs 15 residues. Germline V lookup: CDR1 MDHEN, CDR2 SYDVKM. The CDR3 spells CASTLRAVSYNEQFF. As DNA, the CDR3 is TGTGCCAGCACCCTTCGGGCAGTCTCCTACAATGAGCAGTTCTTC.

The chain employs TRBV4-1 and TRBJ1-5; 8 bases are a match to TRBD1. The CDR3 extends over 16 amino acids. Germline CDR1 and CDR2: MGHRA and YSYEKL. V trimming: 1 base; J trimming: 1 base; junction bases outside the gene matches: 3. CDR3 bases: TGCGCCAGCAGCCAAGGACAGGGGATAAGCAATCAGCCCCAGCATTTT. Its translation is CASSQGQGISNQPQHF.

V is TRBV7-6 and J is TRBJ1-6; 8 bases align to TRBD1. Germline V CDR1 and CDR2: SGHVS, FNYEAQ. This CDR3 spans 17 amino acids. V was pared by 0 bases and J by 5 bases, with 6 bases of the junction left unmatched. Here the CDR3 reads CASSLAVQGANNSPLHF. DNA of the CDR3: TGTGCCAGCAGCTTAGCCGTTCAGGGGGCAAATAATTCACCCCTCCACTTT.

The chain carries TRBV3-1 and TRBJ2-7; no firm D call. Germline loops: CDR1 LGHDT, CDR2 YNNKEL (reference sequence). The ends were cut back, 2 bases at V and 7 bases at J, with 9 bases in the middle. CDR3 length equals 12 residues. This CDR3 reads CASSQSGAEQYF. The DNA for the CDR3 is TGTGCCAGCAGCCAATCAGGAGCTGAGCAGTACTTC.

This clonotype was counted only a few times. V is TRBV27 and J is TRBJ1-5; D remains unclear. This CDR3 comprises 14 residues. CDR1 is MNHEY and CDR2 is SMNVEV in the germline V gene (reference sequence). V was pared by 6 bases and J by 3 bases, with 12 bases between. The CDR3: CASRKWGVNQPQHF. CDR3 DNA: TGTGCCAGCAGAAAGTGGGGTGTCAATCAGCCCCAGCATTTT.

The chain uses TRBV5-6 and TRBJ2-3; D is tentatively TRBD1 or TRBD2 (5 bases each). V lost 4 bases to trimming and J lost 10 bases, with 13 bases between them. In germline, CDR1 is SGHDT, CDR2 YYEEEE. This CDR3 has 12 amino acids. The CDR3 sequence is CASSRDRWAQYF. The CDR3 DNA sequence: TGTGCCAGCAGCCGGGACCGGTGGGCGCAGTATTTT.

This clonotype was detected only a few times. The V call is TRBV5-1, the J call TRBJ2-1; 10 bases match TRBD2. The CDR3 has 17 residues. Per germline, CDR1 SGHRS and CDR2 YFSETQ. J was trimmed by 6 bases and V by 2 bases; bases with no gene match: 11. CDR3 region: CASSFSTLAGVFNEQFF. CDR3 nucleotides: TGCGCCAGCAGCTTCTCCACCCTAGCGGGAGTATTCAATGAGCAGTTCTTC.

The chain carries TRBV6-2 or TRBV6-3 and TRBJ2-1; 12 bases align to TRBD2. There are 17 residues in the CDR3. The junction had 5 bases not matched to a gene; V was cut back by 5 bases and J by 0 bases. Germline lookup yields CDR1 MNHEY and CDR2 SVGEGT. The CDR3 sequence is CASSLRTSGTSYNEQFF. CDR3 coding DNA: TGTGCCAGCAGTCTACGGACTAGCGGGACCTCCTACAATGAGCAGTTCTTC.

CDR3 protein: CASSVGANQPQHF. The CDR3 DNA is TGTGCCAGCAGCGTAGGGGCGAATCAGCCCCAGCATTTT. The rearrangement uses TRBV9 and TRBJ1-5, with no clear D. The CDR3 totals 13 residues. Trimming took off 0 bases at V and 4 bases at J, with 5 bases between the two ends. Germline V gives CDR1 SGDLS, CDR2 YYNGEE.

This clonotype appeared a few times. CDR3 loop: CSVEEGRDQPQHF. The CDR3 DNA follows: TGCAGCGTTGAAGAAGGGAGGGATCAGCCCCAGCATTTT. The chain links TRBV29-1 to TRBJ1-5; no reliable D call. The V end lost 0 bases, the J end lost 5 bases, and 8 bases lay between the germline ends. CDR3 length: 13 amino acids. Germline V gene lookup returns CDR1 SQVTM and CDR2 ANQGSEA.

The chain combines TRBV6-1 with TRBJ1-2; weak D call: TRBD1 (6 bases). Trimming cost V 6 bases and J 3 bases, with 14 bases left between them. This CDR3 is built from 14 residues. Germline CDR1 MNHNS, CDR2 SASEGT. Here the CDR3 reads CASRRGHGDYGYTF. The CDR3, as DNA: TGTGCCAGCAGGCGGGGACACGGTGACTATGGCTACACCTTC.

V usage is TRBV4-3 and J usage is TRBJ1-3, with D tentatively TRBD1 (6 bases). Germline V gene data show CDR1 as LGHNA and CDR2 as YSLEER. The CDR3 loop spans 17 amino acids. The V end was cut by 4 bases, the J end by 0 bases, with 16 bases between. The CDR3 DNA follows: TGCGCCAGCAGCCTAAGGCCGGGACACAGCTCTGGAAACACCATATATTTT. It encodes CASSLRPGHSSGNTIYF.